The 29 T cell receptor beta chains reported below all come from one sample, sequenced in a study of blood T cell repertoires in COVID-19. Assay: immunoSEQ multiplex PCR; the TCRdb copy retains only in-frame clones and omits some. The sample comprises some 24,000 clones, roughly 79% of which are singletons, and over 6.5% rests with the top ten. The sample taken for sequencing was peripheral blood. These receptors were taken from a man in his 70s with acute or convalescent COVID-19.

V usage is TRBV5-1 and J usage is TRBJ1-3; TRBD1 aligns across 9 bases. The length of the CDR3 is 16 residues. The ends lost 0 bases at V and 4 bases at J; junction bases unmatched: 5. Germline-derived CDR1 and CDR2 are SGHRS and YFSETQ. CDR3 bases: TGCGCCAGCAGCTTGGCGGGACAGGGCTTCGGAAACACCATATATTTT. This encodes CASSLAGQGFGNTIYF. The variable domain in full, completed from reference TRBV5-1 and TRBJ1-3, reads KAGVTQTPRYLIKTRGQQVTLSCSPISGHRSVSWYQQTPGQGLQFLFEYFSETQRNKGNFPGRFSGRQFSNSRSEMNVSTLELGDSALYLCASSLAGQGFGNTIYFGEGSWLTVV.

J is TRBJ2-5 and V is TRBV7-2, with TRBD2 identical over 9 bases. Germline V gene lookup returns CDR1 SGHTA and CDR2 FQGNSA. The trim removed 6 bases at V and 4 bases at J, leaving 12 bases unmatched. The CDR3 length is 16 residues. The CDR3 region has the DNA TGTGCCAGCAGTCGGACTAGCGCCACCTTGGGAGAGACCCAGTACTTC. Translating gives CASSRTSATLGETQYF.

The chain recombines TRBV5-1 with TRBJ2-3; 10 bases align to TRBD2. CDR1 is SGHRS and CDR2 is YFSETQ in the germline V gene. The CDR3 spans 16 residues. V lost 6 bases, J lost 4 bases, and 11 bases stayed unmatched. CDR3 DNA sequence: TGCGCCAGCACTACAGTCAGCGGGAGGGCCGCAGATACGCAGTATTTT. It is translated as CASTTVSGRAADTQYF. Filled out from reference TRBV5-1 and TRBJ2-3, the complete variable domain reads KAGVTQTPRYLIKTRGQQVTLSCSPISGHRSVSWYQQTPGQGLQFLFEYFSETQRNKGNFPGRFSGRQFSNSRSEMNVSTLELGDSALYLCASTTVSGRAADTQYFGPGTRLTVL.

This clone was observed a handful of times. V usage is TRBV10-3 and J usage is TRBJ2-2, with 10 bases identical to TRBD1. CDR1 and CDR2 from the germline V gene are ENHRY and SYGVKD. V lost 4 bases and J lost 7; bases outside the gene matches: 6. The CDR3 consists of 15 residues. In nucleotides, the CDR3 is TGTGCCATCAGTGGGGGACAGGGGTACAGCGGGGAGCTGTTTTTT. Its translation: CAISGGQGYSGELFF.

This clone was found a few times. V usage is TRBV10-2 and J usage is TRBJ2-5; 8 positions agree with TRBD2. The CDR3 is made up of 16 amino acids. Trimming removed 3 bases from V and 2 bases from J; junction bases left unmatched: 8. Germline V CDR1 and CDR2: WSHSY, SAAADI. For the CDR3, the DNA is TGCGCCAGCAGTGATCTGGCGGGAGGTCGACAAGAGACCCAGTACTTC. As protein: CASSDLAGGRQETQYF.

The CDR3 region has the DNA TGTGCCAGCAGTGAAGAGGGACAGGGGTTTCAGCCCCAGCATTTT. Residues: CASSEEGQGFQPQHF. The J gene is TRBJ1-5, the V gene TRBV6-1; 10 bases line up with TRBD1. Germline CDR1 is MNHNS and CDR2 is SASEGT. This CDR3 has 15 amino acids. Unmatched junction bases numbered 3, after V lost 1 base and J lost 6 bases.

This CDR3 is CASSYPGGYETQYF. The CDR3 DNA follows: TGTGCCAGCAGTTATCCAGGGGGTTATGAGACCCAGTACTTC. The rearrangement links TRBV6-2 or TRBV6-3 to TRBJ2-5; 7 nucleotides align to TRBD1. V lost 3 bases, J lost 5 bases, and 6 bases stayed unmatched. Germline V gene data show CDR1 as MNHEY and CDR2 as SVGEGT. The CDR3 totals 14 residues.

The rearrangement links TRBV15 to TRBJ2-2; D unclear. Between the trimmed V and J ends, which lost 0 bases and 4 bases, there was a span of 6 bases. The CDR3 has 14 residues. Germline V gives CDR1 LNHNV, CDR2 YYDKDF (reference sequence). The CDR3 spells CATSRDPSTGELFF. The CDR3 DNA sequence: TGTGCCACCAGCAGAGATCCGAGCACCGGGGAGCTGTTTTTT.

This chain connects TRBV3-1 (or the pseudogene TRBV3-2) to TRBJ1-2, with 8 bases aligning to TRBD1. This CDR3 is built from 12 residues. V shed 4 bases, J shed 8 bases, and the junction held 3 bases outside the gene matches. Germline CDR1 and CDR2: LGHDT and YNNKEL (reference sequence). The CDR3 DNA sequence: TGTGCCAGCAGCCTTGACAGGGGAGGCTACACCTTC. Encoded protein: CASSLDRGGYTF.

The rearrangement links TRBV19 to TRBJ2-5, with 7 bases fitting TRBD2. The V gene end was trimmed by 5 bases and the J gene end by 1 base; junction bases not matched to a gene: 7. CDR1 is LNHDA, CDR2 SQIVND, per germline (reference sequence). CDR3 size: 15 residues. The CDR3 is CASSGPGGPQETQYF. DNA of the CDR3: TGTGCCAGTAGTGGCCCGGGGGGTCCCCAAGAGACCCAGTACTTC.

The chain has TRBV11-2 and TRBJ1-3; no clear D. This CDR3 contains 16 residues. V lost 1 base and J 7 bases, leaving 17 bases between the germline ends. Germline-derived CDR1 and CDR2 are SGHAT and FQNNGV. CDR3 loop: CASSLGRVRRSNTIYF. CDR3 nucleotides: TGTGCCAGCAGCTTAGGCCGGGTCCGGCGGAGTAACACCATATATTTT.

This chain links TRBV14 with TRBJ1-1; D is perhaps TRBD1 (6 bases). The CDR3 runs 13 residues. Trimming stripped 5 bases from V and 2 bases from J, with 9 bases between. The germline CDR1 and CDR2 sequences are SGHDN and FVKESK. The CDR3 DNA reads as TGTGCCAGCAGCAGGACAGTAAACACTGAAGCTTTCTTT. It encodes CASSRTVNTEAFF.

The CDR3 region has the DNA TGTGCCAGCAGTCCGCAGGGGGCTGGGGCCAACGTCCTGACTTTC. Translation: CASSPQGAGANVLTF. V and J are TRBV6-5 and TRBJ2-6, with 7 bases identical to TRBD1. V gave up 5 bases and J gave up 2 bases; unmatched junction bases: 3. The CDR3 has 15 residues. CDR1 and CDR2 (germline): MNHEY, SVGAGI.

The chain carries TRBV19 and TRBJ1-1; tentative D call: TRBD1 (6 bases). The CDR3 length is 14 residues. With 8 bases removed from V and 1 base from J, the gap between germline ends came to 14 bases. The germline V gene encodes CDR1 LNHDA and CDR2 SQIVND (reference sequence). CDR3 in amino acids: CASGLGQRNTEAFF. As DNA, the CDR3 is TGTGCCAGTGGATTGGGACAAAGGAACACTGAAGCTTTCTTT.

The V gene is TRBV12-5, the J gene TRBJ2-7; 10 positions match TRBD1. With 4 bases clipped from V and 4 bases from J, the junction kept 7 bases outside the gene matches. The CDR3 is 15 amino acids. The germline V gene has CDR1 LGHNT and CDR2 FRNRAP. The CDR3 spells CASGWVRDRGYEQYF. As DNA, the CDR3 is TGTGCTAGTGGTTGGGTCCGGGACAGGGGTTACGAGCAGTACTTC.

The chain employs TRBV18 and TRBJ1-3; 7 bases align to TRBD1. Germline CDR1 KGHSH, CDR2 LQKENI. Trimming at V came to 3 bases and at J to 4 bases, leaving 9 bases not matched to a gene. CDR3 length equals 16 residues. This chain's CDR3 is CASSPSGRGPGNTIYF. The DNA of the CDR3 is TGTGCCAGCTCACCGTCTGGTAGGGGGCCAGGAAACACCATATATTTT.

The chain couples TRBV6-2 or TRBV6-3 to TRBJ2-3; 7 bases fit TRBD2. The V gene's germline CDR1 is MNHEY and CDR2 SVGEGT. V lost 4 bases, J lost 4 bases, and 8 bases stayed unmatched. The CDR3 runs to 15 residues. CDR3 sequence (DNA): TGTGCCAGCAGTTCACCCCCAGCGGGACCAGATACGCAGTATTTT. Protein: CASSSPPAGPDTQYF.

V is TRBV2 and J is TRBJ2-2; 7 nucleotides line up with TRBD1. Germline lookup yields CDR1 SNHLY and CDR2 FYNNEI. V dropped 8 bases and J dropped 2; count of bases not matched to a gene: 2. The CDR3 consists of 13 residues. The CDR3 region is CASGTVNTGELFF. The CDR3 DNA reads TGTGCCAGCGGGACAGTAAACACCGGGGAGCTGTTTTTT.

This clone was counted once. The chain combines TRBV5-1 with TRBJ2-7; D is possibly TRBD2 (5 bases). The V and J ends lost 0 bases and 3 bases respectively, with 10 bases between them. This CDR3 comprises 14 residues. Germline-derived CDR1 and CDR2 are SGHRS and YFSETQ. CDR3 nucleotides: TGCGCCAGCAGCTTGGCCGGAGGTATCTACGAGCAGTACTTC. Residues: CASSLAGGIYEQYF.

This clone was picked up a small number of times. This chain joins TRBV2 and TRBJ2-6; D is possibly TRBD1 (6 bases). This CDR3 contains 15 residues. The germline gives CDR1 SNHLY, CDR2 FYNNEI. Trimming took off 6 bases at V and 2 bases at J, with 11 bases between the two ends. CDR3 nucleotides: TGTGCCAGCAGCCCCGACAGGACTGGGGCCAACGTCCTGACTTTC. This encodes CASSPDRTGANVLTF.

The J gene is TRBJ2-1, the V gene TRBV9; possibly TRBD1 for D (6 bases). Trimming left V 2 bases short and J 1 base short, with 7 bases between. This CDR3 contains 14 residues. The germline V gene encodes CDR1 SGDLS and CDR2 YYNGEE. CDR3 amino acids: CASSVRGSYNEQFF. CDR3 nucleotide sequence: TGTGCCAGCAGCGTGAGGGGGTCCTACAATGAGCAGTTCTTC.

This chain links TRBV10-2 with TRBJ2-7; 11 bases line up with TRBD2. Germline V lookup: CDR1 WSHSY, CDR2 SAAADI. After removal of 7 bases from V and 2 bases from J, the junction contained 4 bases not matched to a gene. This CDR3 has 14 residues. CDR3 residues: CASNIAGGTYEQYF. The CDR3 bases are TGCGCCAGCAACATAGCGGGAGGGACCTACGAGCAGTACTTC.

The chain combines TRBV4-3 with TRBJ1-6, with 7 bases lining up with TRBD1. There are 16 residues in the CDR3. Germline CDR1 reads LGHNA; CDR2 reads YSLEER. J gave up 3 bases and V 0 bases, and 2 bases lay outside the gene matches. CDR3 DNA sequence: TGCGCCAGCAGCCAAGATCGGACAGGCTATAATTCACCCCTCCACTTT. Protein: CASSQDRTGYNSPLHF.

The chain uses TRBV6-2 or TRBV6-3 and TRBJ1-5, with TRBD1 identical over 7 bases. The CDR3 totals 15 residues. CDR1 is MNHEY and CDR2 is SVGEGT in the germline V gene. V lost 4 bases and J lost 5; bases outside the gene matches: 8. DNA of the CDR3: TGTGCCAGCAGTTGGACAGGATCGCAGGATCAGCCCCAGCATTTT. Residues: CASSWTGSQDQPQHF.

The chain joins TRBV19 to TRBJ1-5; 8 nucleotides agree with TRBD1. Germline CDR1 LNHDA, CDR2 SQIVND (reference sequence). The CDR3 totals 14 residues. Trimming took 8 bases from V and 0 from J; bases not matched to a gene: 3. Here the CDR3 reads CASQDRVSNQPQHF. DNA for the CDR3: TGTGCCAGTCAGGACAGGGTTAGCAATCAGCCCCAGCATTTT.

The chain combines TRBV5-1 with TRBJ2-1; 7 bases are a match to TRBD2. CDR1 is SGHRS, CDR2 YFSETQ, per germline. The CDR3 has 14 residues. Unmatched junction bases numbered 2, after V lost 5 bases and J lost 0 bases. CDR3 in amino acids: CASSLADSYNEQFF. The CDR3 DNA is TGCGCCAGCAGTCTAGCGGACTCCTACAATGAGCAGTTCTTC.

The rearrangement links TRBV5-5 to TRBJ1-2, with a tentative D call TRBD1 (6 bases). This CDR3 has 14 residues. Deletions cut 0 bases from V and 8 bases from J, with 14 bases between. CDR1 and CDR2 from the germline V gene are SGHKS and YYEKEE (reference sequence). As DNA, the CDR3 is TGTGCCAGCAGCTTGGTCCCAGGGGAGAGAGGCTACACCTTC. Protein sequence: CASSLVPGERGYTF.

The V call is TRBV29-1, the J call TRBJ1-5; TRBD1 aligns across 9 bases. The CDR3 is 12 amino acids. J gave up 7 bases and V 5 bases, and 3 bases lay outside the gene matches. The germline V gene encodes CDR1 SQVTM and CDR2 ANQGSEA. CDR3 DNA sequence: TGCAGCGTTACGACAGGGGGGCAGCCCCAGCATTTT. Residues: CSVTTGGQPQHF.

The rearrangement uses TRBV5-8 and TRBJ1-1; D unresolved. Trimming took 1 base from V and 4 from J, leaving 14 bases between them. The CDR3 is 15 residues long. Germline CDR1 is SGHTS and CDR2 is YDEGEE. In nucleotides, the CDR3 is TGTGCCAGCAGCTTGTTTGTCAGGCAAAGCACTGAAGCTTTCTTT. Translation: CASSLFVRQSTEAFF. The full variable domain, in which reference TRBV5-8 and TRBJ1-1 provide the parts outside the CDR3, is EAGVTQSPTHLIKTRGQQATLRCSPISGHTSVYWYQQALGLGLQFLLWYDEGEERNRGNFPPRFSGRQFPNYSSELNVNALELEDSALYLCASSLFVRQSTEAFFGQGTRLTVV.